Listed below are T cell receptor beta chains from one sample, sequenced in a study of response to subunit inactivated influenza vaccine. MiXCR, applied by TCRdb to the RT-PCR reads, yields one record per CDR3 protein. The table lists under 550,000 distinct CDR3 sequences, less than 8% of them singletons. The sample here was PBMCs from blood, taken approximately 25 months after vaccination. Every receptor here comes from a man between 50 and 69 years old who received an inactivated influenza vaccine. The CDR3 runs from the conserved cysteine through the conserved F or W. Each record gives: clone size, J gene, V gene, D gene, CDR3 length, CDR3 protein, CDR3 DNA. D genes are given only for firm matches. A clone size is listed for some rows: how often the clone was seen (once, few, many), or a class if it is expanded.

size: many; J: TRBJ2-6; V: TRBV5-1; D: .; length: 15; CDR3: CASRPTGSGANVLTF; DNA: TGCGCCAGCAGACCTACAGGGTCTGGGGCCAACGTCCTGACTTTC
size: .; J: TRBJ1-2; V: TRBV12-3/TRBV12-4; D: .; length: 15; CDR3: CASSRRRAKNYGYTF; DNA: TGTGCCAGCAGCCGAAGACGGGCAAAGAACTATGGCTACACCTTC
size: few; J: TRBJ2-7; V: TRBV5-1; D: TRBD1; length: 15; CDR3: CASTLSTGAGYEQYF; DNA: TGCGCCAGCACGTTATCAACAGGGGCTGGGTACGAGCAGTACTTC
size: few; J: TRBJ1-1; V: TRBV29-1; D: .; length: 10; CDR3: CSVVESGEFF; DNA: TGCAGCGTTGTCGAGTCAGGCGAGTTTTTT
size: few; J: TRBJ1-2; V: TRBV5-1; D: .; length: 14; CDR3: CASSHGLGEEGYTF; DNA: TGCGCCAGCAGCCACGGGTTGGGAGAAGAGGGCTACACCTTC
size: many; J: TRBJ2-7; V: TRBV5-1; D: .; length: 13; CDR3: CASSLGMANEQYF; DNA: TGCGCCAGCAGCTTAGGGATGGCCAACGAGCAGTACTTC
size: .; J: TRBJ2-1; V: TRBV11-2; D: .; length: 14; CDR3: CASSFGTDLDEQFF; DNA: TGTGCCAGCAGCTTCGGGACCGATTTAGATGAGCAGTTCTTC
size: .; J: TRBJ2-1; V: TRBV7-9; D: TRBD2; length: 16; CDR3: CASRETSGSQGNEQFF; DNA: TGTGCCAGCAGAGAGACTAGCGGGAGCCAAGGGAATGAGCAGTTCTTC
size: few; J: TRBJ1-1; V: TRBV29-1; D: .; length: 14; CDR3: CSVEVSGVNTEAFF; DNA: TGCAGCGTTGAGGTATCTGGGGTGAACACTGAAGCTTTCTTT
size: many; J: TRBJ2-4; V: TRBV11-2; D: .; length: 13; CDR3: CASSRGTKNIQYF; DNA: TGTGCCAGCAGCCGGGGGACCAAAAACATTCAGTACTTC
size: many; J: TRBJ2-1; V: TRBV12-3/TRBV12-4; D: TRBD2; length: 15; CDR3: CASSTGLAGGNEQFF; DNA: TGTGCCAGCAGTACGGGACTAGCGGGAGGAAATGAGCAGTTCTTC
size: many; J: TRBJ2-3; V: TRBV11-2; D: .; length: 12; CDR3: CASSLDPNTQYF; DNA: TGTGCCAGCAGCTTAGATCCAAATACGCAGTATTTT
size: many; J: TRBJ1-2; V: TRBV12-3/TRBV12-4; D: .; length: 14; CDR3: CASSPGQGRRGYTF; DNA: TGTGCCAGCAGCCCGGGGCAGGGGAGGCGGGGCTACACCTTC
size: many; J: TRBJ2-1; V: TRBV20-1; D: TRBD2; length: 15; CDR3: CSATRLAGDLHEQFF; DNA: TGCAGTGCCACCAGACTAGCGGGGGATCTCCATGAGCAGTTCTTC
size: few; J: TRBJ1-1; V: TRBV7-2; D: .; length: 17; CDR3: CASSLAGYGARRAEAFF; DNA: TGTGCCAGCAGCTTAGCAGGTTATGGCGCCCGGAGGGCTGAAGCTTTCTTT
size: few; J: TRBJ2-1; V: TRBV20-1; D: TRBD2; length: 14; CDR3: CSAISGRRGNEQFF; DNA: TGCAGTGCTATAAGCGGGAGGAGGGGCAATGAGCAGTTCTTC
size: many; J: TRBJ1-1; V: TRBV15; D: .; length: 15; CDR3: CATSRDKGIGTEAFF; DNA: TGTGCCACCAGCAGAGATAAGGGAATCGGCACTGAAGCTTTCTTT
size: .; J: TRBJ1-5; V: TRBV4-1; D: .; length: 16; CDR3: CASSLAPVGENQPQHF; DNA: TGCGCCAGCAGCCTCGCCCCCGTCGGTGAAAATCAGCCCCAGCATTTT
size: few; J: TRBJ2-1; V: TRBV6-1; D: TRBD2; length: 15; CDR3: CASSKTSGIYNEQFF; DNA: TGTGCCAGCAGTAAGACTAGCGGGATCTACAATGAGCAGTTCTTC
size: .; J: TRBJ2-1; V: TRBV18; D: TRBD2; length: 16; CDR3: CASSPPNSGGASEQFF; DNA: TGTGCCAGCTCACCACCGAATAGCGGGGGGGCAAGTGAGCAGTTCTTC
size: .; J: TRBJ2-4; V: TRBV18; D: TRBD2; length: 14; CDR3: CASSLAGPRDIQYF; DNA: TGTGCCAGCTCACTAGCGGGGCCTCGGGACATTCAGTACTTC
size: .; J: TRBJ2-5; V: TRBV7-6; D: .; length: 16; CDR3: CASSLFLLAGQETQYF; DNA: TGTGCCAGCAGCTTATTTCTACTAGCTGGTCAAGAGACCCAGTACTTC
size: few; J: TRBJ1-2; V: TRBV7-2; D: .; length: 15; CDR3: CASSLTPLANYGYTF; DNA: TGTGCCAGCAGCTTAACCCCACTAGCTAACTATGGCTACACCTTC
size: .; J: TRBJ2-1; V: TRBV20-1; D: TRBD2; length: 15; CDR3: CSARSFGRAGNEQFF; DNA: TGCAGTGCTAGGTCGTTCGGGAGGGCCGGTAATGAGCAGTTCTTC
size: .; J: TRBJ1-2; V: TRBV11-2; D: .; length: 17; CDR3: CASSSILQGPTPYGYTF; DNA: TGTGCCAGCAGCTCAATCCTACAGGGTCCAACCCCCTATGGCTACACCTTC
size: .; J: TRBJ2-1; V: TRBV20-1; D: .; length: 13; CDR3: CSARRGAINEQFF; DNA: TGCAGTGCCCGGCGGGGAGCTATCAATGAGCAGTTCTTC
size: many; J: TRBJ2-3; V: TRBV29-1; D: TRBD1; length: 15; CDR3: CSVIRGTASTDTQYF; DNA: TGCAGCGTTATCCGAGGGACAGCTAGCACAGATACGCAGTATTTT
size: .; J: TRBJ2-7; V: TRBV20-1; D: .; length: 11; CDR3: CSAPGGYEQYF; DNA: TGCAGTGCTCCCGGAGGCTACGAGCAGTACTTC
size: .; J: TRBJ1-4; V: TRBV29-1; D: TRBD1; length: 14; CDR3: CSVEGRTGDEKLFF; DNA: TGCAGCGTTGAAGGGCGGACAGGGGATGAAAAACTGTTTTTT
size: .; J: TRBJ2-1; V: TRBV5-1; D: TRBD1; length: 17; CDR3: CASSGTPQGVSYNEQFF; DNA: TGCGCCAGCAGCGGAACCCCCCAGGGGGTCTCTTACAATGAGCAGTTCTTC
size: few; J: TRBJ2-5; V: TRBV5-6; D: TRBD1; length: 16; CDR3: CASSLSDRVRGETQYF; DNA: TGTGCCAGCAGCTTGAGTGACAGGGTTCGAGGAGAGACCCAGTACTTC
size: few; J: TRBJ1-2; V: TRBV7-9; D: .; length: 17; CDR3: CASSLASLGWAEYGYTF; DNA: TGTGCCAGCAGCTTAGCTTCCCTCGGGTGGGCGGAATATGGCTACACCTTC
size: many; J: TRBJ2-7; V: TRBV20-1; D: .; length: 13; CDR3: CSASGRGHYEQYF; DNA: TGCAGTGCTAGCGGGAGGGGGCATTACGAGCAGTACTTC
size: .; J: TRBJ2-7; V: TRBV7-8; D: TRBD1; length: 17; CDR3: CASSLGTGGFGDYEQYF; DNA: TGTGCCAGCAGCTTAGGGACAGGGGGCTTTGGAGATTACGAGCAGTACTTC
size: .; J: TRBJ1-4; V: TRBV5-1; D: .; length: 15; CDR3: CASSLDRASNEKLFF; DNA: TGCGCCAGCAGCTTGGACAGGGCGTCTAATGAAAAACTGTTTTTT
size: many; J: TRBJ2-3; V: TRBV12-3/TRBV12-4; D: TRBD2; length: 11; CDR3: CASSGGDTQYF; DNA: TGTGCCAGCAGCGGGGGGGATACGCAGTATTTT
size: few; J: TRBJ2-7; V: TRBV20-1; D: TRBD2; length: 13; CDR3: CSAGLAGPYEQYF; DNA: TGCAGTGCAGGACTAGCCGGCCCCTACGAGCAGTACTTC
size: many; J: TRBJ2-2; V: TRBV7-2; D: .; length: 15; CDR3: CASSLTGMETGELFF; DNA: TGTGCCAGCAGCTTAACAGGGATGGAAACCGGGGAGCTGTTTTTT
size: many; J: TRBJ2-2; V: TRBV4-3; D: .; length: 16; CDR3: CASSQDQIRDTGELFF; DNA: TGCGCCAGCAGCCAAGACCAAATCAGGGATACCGGGGAGCTGTTTTTT
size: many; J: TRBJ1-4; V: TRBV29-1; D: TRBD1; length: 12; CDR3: CSVAGTVEKLFF; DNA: TGCAGCGTCGCCGGGACAGTTGAAAAACTGTTTTTT
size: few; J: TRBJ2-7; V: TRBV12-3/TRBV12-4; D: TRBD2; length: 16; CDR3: CASSRAISGSQDEQYF; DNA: TGTGCCAGCAGTCGCGCCATTAGCGGGAGTCAAGACGAGCAGTACTTC
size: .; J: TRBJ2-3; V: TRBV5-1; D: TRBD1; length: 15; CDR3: CASSLQGVATDTQYF; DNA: TGCGCCAGCAGCTTACAGGGGGTGGCCACAGATACGCAGTATTTT
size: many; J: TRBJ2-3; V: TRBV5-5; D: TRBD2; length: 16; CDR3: CASSPRVSGGTDTQYF; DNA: TGTGCCAGCAGCCCCCGGGTTAGCGGGGGCACAGATACGCAGTATTTT
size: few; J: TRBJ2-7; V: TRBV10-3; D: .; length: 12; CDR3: CAIGTSSYEQYF; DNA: TGTGCTATCGGGACTTCGTCCTACGAGCAGTACTTC
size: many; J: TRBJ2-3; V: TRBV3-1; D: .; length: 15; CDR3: CASSQEGNPVDTQYF; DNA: TGTGCCAGCAGCCAAGAAGGCAACCCGGTTGATACGCAGTATTTT
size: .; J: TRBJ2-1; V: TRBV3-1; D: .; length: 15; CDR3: CASSQSSGKINEQFF; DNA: TGTGCCAGCAGCCAATCCTCCGGGAAAATCAATGAGCAGTTCTTC
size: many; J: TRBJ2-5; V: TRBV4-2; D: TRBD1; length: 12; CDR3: CASSGTEETQYF; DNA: TGTGCCAGCAGCGGGACAGAAGAGACCCAGTACTTC
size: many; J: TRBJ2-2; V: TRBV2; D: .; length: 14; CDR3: CASSLVAQGGELFF; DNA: TGTGCCAGCAGTTTGGTAGCGCAGGGCGGGGAGCTGTTTTTT
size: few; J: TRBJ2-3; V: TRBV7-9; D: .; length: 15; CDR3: CASKAPGTRPDTQYF; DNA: TGTGCCAGCAAGGCACCGGGCACCAGGCCAGATACGCAGTATTTT
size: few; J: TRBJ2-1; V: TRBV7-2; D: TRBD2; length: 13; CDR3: CASEGLRYNEQFF; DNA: TGTGCCAGCGAGGGACTACGCTACAATGAGCAGTTCTTC
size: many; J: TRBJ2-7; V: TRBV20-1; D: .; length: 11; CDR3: CSASPRIEQYF; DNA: TGCAGTGCTAGTCCCAGGATCGAGCAGTACTTC
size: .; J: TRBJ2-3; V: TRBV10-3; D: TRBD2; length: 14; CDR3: CAVAPAGGQDTQYF; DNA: TGTGCCGTCGCTCCGGCGGGAGGGCAAGATACGCAGTATTTT
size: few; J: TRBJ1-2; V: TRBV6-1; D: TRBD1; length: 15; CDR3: CASSEPTQGASGYTF; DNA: TGTGCCAGCAGTGAACCTACTCAGGGGGCTAGCGGCTACACCTTC
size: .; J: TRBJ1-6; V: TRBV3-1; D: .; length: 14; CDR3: CASSHRGRISPLHF; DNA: TGTGCCAGCAGCCACCGGGGCAGGATCTCACCCCTCCACTTT